This T cell receptor (beta chain) stems from a study of cytomegalovirus exposure and HLA in healthy donors. Findings and caveats of the study: Immune exposure data for these donors was limited to CMV serostatus. When a later analysis compared HLA-associated TCR beta chains with equally common others, the HLA-associated chains turned out to be more clonally expanded and to have lower generation probabilities. For TCR beta chains, V- and J-gene trimming was later linked to a missense DCLRE1C variant.

The CDR3 has 13 residues. V lost 5 bases and J lost 7; bases outside the gene matches: 7. Per the germline V gene, CDR1 is SGHVS and CDR2 is FQNEAQ. As regards this clone: Its antigen is currently unknown.

A multiplex PCR was run with 60 Vbeta primers and 13 Jbeta primers. Produced via immunoSEQ multiplex PCR; TCRdb's table is partial and in-frame only. This listing includes under 40,000 clones. Sequenced material: PBMCs. J is TRBJ1-1 and V is TRBV7-8, with TRBD1 matching 7 bases. The TCR sequence derives from a woman aged 40 to 49 in good health and CMV-seropositive. CDR3 sequence: CASSEGTANEAFF. DNA for the CDR3: TGTGCCAGCAGCGAAGGGACAGCCAATGAAGCTTTCTTT.